The rows below give T cell receptor beta chains drawn from one sample of a study of OX40 agonist ivuxolimab in advanced cancers. The method was immunoSEQ multiplex PCR; TCRdb's version includes in-frame clones alone and lacks a portion of them. The data hold approximately 110,000 clones, with roughly 92% observed a single time. Sequencing used CD4+ or CD8+ T cells sorted from blood, obtained in a trial of the OX40 agonist ivuxolimab. These receptors originate from an adult with an advanced solid tumor such as melanoma, head and neck, liver or kidney cancer. The CDR3 runs from the conserved cysteine through the conserved F or W. D genes are given only for firm matches. Only some rows state a clone size, as once, few, many or a class for expanded clones.

.	TRBV18	TRBJ2-3	TRBD2	18	CASSSSASGRKLTDTQYF	TGTGCCAGCTCATCCTCTGCTAGCGGGAGGAAATTGACAGATACGCAGTATTTT
.	TRBV6-4	TRBJ2-7	.	17	CASSDLRSRGTPYEQYF	TGTGCCAGCAGTGACTTACGCTCGAGGGGTACACCCTACGAGCAGTACTTC
.	TRBV10-3	TRBJ1-4	.	10	CATRAEKLFF	TGTGCCACCCGGGCCGAAAAACTGTTTTTT
.	TRBV5-1	TRBJ2-3	.	12	CASSLEGDTQYF	TGCGCCAGCAGCTTGGAGGGAGATACGCAGTATTTT
.	TRBV7-2	TRBJ2-7	.	15	CASSLLLSPSYEQYF	TGTGCCAGCAGCTTACTGCTTTCACCCTCCTACGAGCAGTACTTC
.	TRBV9	TRBJ2-7	.	15	CASSVEGSRAYEQYF	TGTGCCAGCAGCGTAGAGGGTAGCAGGGCCTACGAGCAGTACTTC
once	TRBV5-1	TRBJ2-1	.	12	CASSLGHNEQFF	TGCGCCAGCAGCTTAGGGCACAATGAGCAGTTCTTC
.	TRBV5-4	TRBJ2-5	TRBD2	14	CASSLSGGLETQYF	TGTGCCAGCAGCTTGTCGGGGGGTTTGGAGACCCAGTACTTC
.	TRBV5-8	TRBJ2-1	TRBD2	15	CASSEGLTGYNEQFF	TGTGCCAGCAGCGAGGGACTAACGGGGTACAATGAGCAGTTCTTC
.	TRBV5-1	TRBJ1-1	TRBD1	14	CASSWDRVNTEAFF	TGCGCCAGCAGCTGGGACAGGGTAAACACTGAAGCTTTCTTT
.	TRBV2	TRBJ1-6	TRBD1	16	CASRRQGVFYNSPLHF	TGTGCCAGCAGGAGACAGGGGGTCTTTTATAATTCACCCCTCCACTTT
.	TRBV28	TRBJ2-1	.	16	CASSFAGDSSYNEQFF	TGTGCCAGCAGTTTCGCCGGAGATAGCTCCTACAATGAGCAGTTCTTC
.	TRBV9	TRBJ2-2	TRBD2	15	CASSVSGSNTGELFF	TGTGCCAGCAGCGTTAGCGGGTCGAACACCGGGGAGCTGTTTTTT
.	TRBV19	TRBJ2-1	.	15	CASSITRVSYNEQFF	TGTGCCAGTAGCATTACTAGGGTGTCGTACAATGAGCAGTTCTTC
.	TRBV19	TRBJ1-3	.	15	CASSIVQGSGNTIYF	TGTGCCAGTAGTATAGTACAGGGTTCCGGAAACACCATATATTTT
.	TRBV5-1	TRBJ2-7	TRBD1	13	CASSTGQVYEQYF	TGCGCCAGCAGCACGGGACAGGTCTACGAGCAGTACTTC
once	TRBV15	TRBJ2-7	TRBD2	14	CATGDSGSSYEQYF	TGTGCCACCGGGGATAGCGGGAGCTCCTACGAGCAGTACTTC
.	TRBV4-2	TRBJ1-5	.	16	CASSFQGQGSNQPQHF	TGTGCCAGCAGCTTCCAGGGGCAGGGGAGCAATCAGCCCCAGCATTTT
.	TRBV27	TRBJ2-1	TRBD2	16	CASTNAGTSGYNEQFF	TGTGCCAGCACGAATGCAGGGACTAGCGGATACAATGAGCAGTTCTTC
.	TRBV7-2	TRBJ2-1	.	14	CASSLGQGIDEQFF	TGTGCCAGCAGCTTAGGACAAGGGATAGATGAGCAGTTCTTC
.	TRBV19	TRBJ2-7	TRBD1	13	CASSIQGAAEQYF	TGTGCCAGTAGTATCCAGGGGGCGGCCGAGCAGTACTTC
.	TRBV11-3	TRBJ1-1	.	14	CASSFSGANTEAFF	TGTGCCAGCAGCTTTAGCGGGGCGAACACTGAAGCTTTCTTT
.	TRBV4-2	TRBJ2-7	TRBD2	17	CASSQRGGLAGTYEQYF	TGTGCCAGCAGCCAACGGGGGGGGCTAGCGGGAACTTACGAGCAGTACTTC
.	TRBV6-1	TRBJ1-4	.	14	CASSAGFSNEKLFF	TGTGCCAGCAGTGCAGGCTTTTCCAATGAAAAACTGTTTTTT
.	TRBV5-1	TRBJ2-7	.	14	CASSWQDGAYEQYF	TGCGCCAGCAGCTGGCAGGACGGAGCCTACGAGCAGTACTTC
.	TRBV27	TRBJ1-2	.	14	CASSFRGGEGGYTF	TGTGCCAGCAGTTTCCGAGGGGGGGAAGGTGGCTACACCTTC
few	TRBV19	TRBJ1-5	.	15	CASRTDRLSVQPQHF	TGTGCCAGTAGAACCGACAGACTGTCGGTTCAGCCCCAGCATTTT
.	TRBV21-1	TRBJ2-5	.	13	CASKGQGPLTQYF	TGTGCCAGCAAGGGACAGGGGCCGTTGACCCAGTACTTC
few	TRBV30	TRBJ2-7	.	13	CAWSDGASYEQYF	TGTGCCTGGAGTGACGGGGCCTCCTACGAGCAGTACTTC
few	TRBV2	TRBJ1-5	TRBD1	13	CASSGQVNQPQHF	TGTGCCAGCAGCGGACAGGTCAATCAGCCCCAGCATTTT
once	TRBV5-4	TRBJ1-1	.	16	CASSGASTWGNTEAFF	TGTGCCAGCAGCGGAGCGTCGACCTGGGGGAACACTGAAGCTTTCTTT
.	TRBV5-1	TRBJ1-1	.	13	CASSFQGSAEAFF	TGCGCCAGCAGCTTCCAGGGGTCGGCTGAAGCTTTCTTT
.	TRBV18	TRBJ1-6	.	15	CASSPGAGLNSPLHF	TGTGCCAGCTCACCAGGCGCAGGCCTTAATTCACCCCTCCACTTT
.	TRBV18	TRBJ1-2	.	12	CASAADRNGYTF	TGTGCCAGCGCCGCCGACCGGAATGGCTACACCTTC
.	TRBV7-6	TRBJ2-5	.	15	CASSRGWTEQETQYF	TGTGCCAGCAGCCGCGGCTGGACAGAACAAGAGACCCAGTACTTC
.	TRBV27	TRBJ2-1	TRBD1	17	CASSGDRGRLSYNEQFF	TGTGCCAGCAGTGGAGATAGGGGGCGCCTCTCCTACAATGAGCAGTTCTTC
.	TRBV5-1	TRBJ1-4	TRBD1	14	CASSLGQNNEKLFF	TGCGCCAGCAGCCTGGGACAGAATAATGAAAAACTGTTTTTT
.	TRBV7-2	TRBJ2-2	.	12	CASSLNTGELFF	TGTGCCAGCAGCTTAAACACCGGGGAGCTGTTTTTT
.	TRBV25-1	TRBJ2-1	TRBD1	15	CASSAYRGSYNEQFF	TGTGCCAGCAGTGCGTACAGGGGGTCCTACAATGAGCAGTTCTTC
.	TRBV5-5	TRBJ1-5	.	14	CASSFSDSNQPQHF	TGTGCCAGCAGCTTCTCAGATAGCAATCAGCCCCAGCATTTT
.	TRBV6-6	TRBJ2-7	.	14	CASTTSTGSYEQYF	TGTGCCAGCACTACCTCGACAGGCTCCTACGAGCAGTACTTC
.	TRBV29-1	TRBJ1-2	.	13	CSVEELAPYGYTF	TGCAGCGTTGAAGAGCTTGCTCCGTATGGCTACACCTTC
.	TRBV18	TRBJ1-5	.	15	CASSPLNGGDQPQHF	TGTGCCAGCTCACCACTTAATGGGGGCGATCAGCCCCAGCATTTT
.	TRBV5-4	TRBJ1-6	TRBD1	15	CASSPGQGGNSPLHF	TGTGCCAGCAGCCCGGGACAGGGTGGGAATTCACCCCTCCACTTT
.	TRBV28	TRBJ1-1	.	10	CASSGFEAFF	TGTGCCAGCAGTGGCTTTGAAGCTTTCTTT
.	TRBV28	TRBJ2-5	.	14	CASSLGGAQETQYF	TGTGCCAGCAGTTTGGGGGGGGCCCAAGAGACCCAGTACTTC
.	TRBV14	TRBJ1-3	.	15	CASSQVANSGNTIYF	TGTGCCAGCAGCCAAGTCGCGAACTCTGGAAACACCATATATTTT
.	TRBV29-1	TRBJ2-5	TRBD1	10	CSVRQGTQYF	TGCAGCGTCCGACAGGGAACCCAGTACTTC
.	TRBV28	TRBJ2-7	TRBD1	15	CASSATGGSSYEQYF	TGTGCCAGCAGTGCAACAGGGGGTAGCTCCTACGAGCAGTACTTC
.	TRBV30	TRBJ1-1	TRBD1	13	CAWTGAGQGECFF	TGTGCCTGGACTGGGGCTGGACAGGGGGAATGTTTCTTT
.	TRBV7-6	TRBJ2-7	.	15	CASSLAAGPSGEQYF	TGTGCCAGCAGCTTAGCGGCAGGCCCATCAGGAGAGCAGTACTTC
.	TRBV5-1	TRBJ2-2	.	14	CASSTGVRAGELFF	TGCGCCAGCAGCACCGGGGTGAGAGCCGGGGAGCTGTTTTTT
.	TRBV6-1	TRBJ1-3	TRBD1	15	CASGWGQGGRNTIYF	TGTGCCAGCGGTTGGGGTCAGGGGGGAAGAAACACCATATATTTT
few	TRBV5-4	TRBJ1-1	TRBD1	13	CASRTRGFAEAFF	TGTGCCAGCAGAACCAGGGGGTTCGCTGAAGCTTTCTTT